The clone carrying this TCR beta chain was seen a handful of times. Antigen unknown. These data come from a study of CD8+CD57+ T cells in acquired aplastic anemia. On the study more broadly: Across the sorted CD4+ and CD8+ cells, DNA amounts averaged roughly 3 ug. Mean read depth for CD4+ cells from healthy donors was around 11 million.

The use of genomic DNA as template underpinned the TCR beta VDJ and CDR3 profiling. TCRdb called the reads again in MiXCR, with one record for every CDR3 protein. The sample shows roughly 130,000 distinct CDR3 sequences, 48% of them seen only once. Broader study findings: Overlap between patients and controls comprised just under 30 CD8+ CDR3 sequences. CD8+ Simpson's diversity showed no significant patient-control difference.

Germline V lookup: CDR1 SGHTA, CDR2 FQGTGA. The CDR3 covers 14 residues. V lost 4 bases, J lost 2 bases, and 11 bases lay in between. The source is a human donor in good health, serving as a control. This chain joins TRBV7-3 and TRBJ2-5; D not certain. The sample consisted of sorted CD4+, CD8+, or CD8+CD57+ T cells (not recorded which) from PBMCs. CDR3 bases: TGTGCCAGCAGCTATTTAGGGAATCAAGAGACCCAGTACTTC. Encoded protein: CASSYLGNQETQYF.